One sample yielded the 31 T cell receptor beta chains listed below, sequenced in a study of Ad26.COV2.S vaccination and SARS-CoV-2 variants. As to treatment: roughly 19 received Ad26.COV2.S at low or high dose, single or two shots; 5 received placebo; per-sample allocation not given. Vaccine and placebo recipients were sampled on day 63 after the first injection. The table came from immunoSEQ multiplex PCR; TCRdb's copy has only in-frame clones and leaves some out. The sample yields about 350,000 clones, around 87% seen once. The sequences come from peripheral blood, collected in a trial of Ad26.COV2.S vaccine versus placebo. These receptor sequences come from a person between 18 and 60 years old who received the Ad26.COV2.S COVID-19 vaccine or a placebo.

V usage is TRBV29-1 and J usage is TRBJ2-7, with D possibly matching TRBD2 (6 bases). CDR1 and CDR2 (germline): SQVTM, ANQGSEA. Trimming left V 6 bases short and J 4 bases short, with 13 bases between. The CDR3 sequence is 12 residues long. The CDR3 bases are TGCAGCGTGGCGGGGCTGGGGTACGAGCAGTACTTC. Translation: CSVAGLGYEQYF.

V usage is TRBV4-2 and J usage is TRBJ2-5; 8 bases fit TRBD2. Losses at the gene ends were 1 base for V and 1 base for J; bases not matched to a gene: 5. This CDR3 comprises 16 residues. The germline V gene has CDR1 LGHNA and CDR2 YNFKEQ. The CDR3 here is CASSQALAGFQETQYF. CDR3 nucleotide sequence: TGTGCCAGCAGCCAAGCCCTAGCGGGCTTCCAAGAGACCCAGTACTTC.

Only a few counts were recorded for this clone. The rearrangement joins TRBV10-2 to TRBJ2-2, with TRBD2 matching over 11 bases. This CDR3 spans 16 amino acids. With 7 bases clipped from V and 3 bases from J, the junction kept 7 bases outside the gene matches. Germline V gives CDR1 WSHSY, CDR2 SAAADI. This CDR3 is CASTVSGGADTGELFF. DNA of the CDR3: TGCGCCAGCACCGTTAGCGGGGGGGCCGACACCGGGGAGCTGTTTTTT.

The rearrangement joins TRBV4-3 to TRBJ2-7; 9 nucleotides align to TRBD2. The CDR3 length is 16 residues. From germline, CDR1 is LGHNA and CDR2 YSLEER. V was clipped by 0 bases and J by 2 bases; unmatched bases: 5. CDR3 protein: CASSQDFRGGAYEQYF. The CDR3 DNA follows: TGCGCCAGCAGCCAAGATTTCCGCGGGGGGGCCTACGAGCAGTACTTC.

This rearrangement joins TRBV25-1 to TRBJ1-1, with D unresolved. V lost 6 bases and J 7 bases, leaving 12 bases between the germline ends. The CDR3 runs 12 residues. CDR1 MGHDK and CDR2 SYGVNS come from the germline V gene. The CDR3 DNA sequence: TGTGCCAGCAGGCGGAACACAGATGAAGCTTTCTTT. Protein product: CASRRNTDEAFF.

This clone was detected once. The chain links TRBV4-2 to TRBJ2-1; TRBD1 matches at 11 bases. This CDR3 comprises 17 residues. Germline CDR1 and CDR2: LGHNA and YNFKEQ. J gave up 6 bases and V 0 bases, and 7 bases lay outside the gene matches. CDR3 amino acids: CASSQDPGTGGGNEQFF. CDR3 DNA: TGTGCCAGCAGCCAAGACCCTGGGACAGGGGGAGGCAATGAGCAGTTCTTC.

The rearrangement links TRBV28 to TRBJ1-5; unclear D gene. V dropped 7 bases and J dropped 1 base, with 14 bases sitting between them. This CDR3 region has 15 residues. Germline V CDR1 and CDR2: MDHEN, SYDVKM. Here the CDR3 DNA reads TGTGCCAGCACCCACACCCGGCGAAGCAATCAGCCCCAGCATTTT. Translating gives CASTHTRRSNQPQHF.

This clone was detected a few times. The V call is TRBV7-2, the J call TRBJ2-7; D ambiguous. This CDR3 has 12 amino acids. Germline V gives CDR1 SGHTA, CDR2 FQGNSA. The V and J ends lost 0 bases and 7 bases respectively, with 7 bases between them. The CDR3 region is CASSLAQREQYF. As DNA, the CDR3 is TGTGCCAGCAGCTTAGCGCAAAGGGAGCAGTACTTC.

This chain uses TRBV4-2 with TRBJ2-1; maybe TRBD2 (5 bases). The CDR3 has 15 residues. Trimming left V 1 base short and J 7 bases short, with 14 bases between. Per germline, CDR1 LGHNA and CDR2 YNFKEQ. Here the CDR3 DNA reads TGTGCCAGCAGCCAAGTGTACGAGGGTAGGAATGAGCAGTTCTTC. Its protein product is CASSQVYEGRNEQFF.

The gene calls are TRBV5-6 and TRBJ1-1; no firm D call. The CDR3 is 14 residues long. Trimming removed 2 bases from V and 7 bases from J, with 15 bases in between. Per germline, CDR1 SGHDT and CDR2 YYEEEE. CDR3 sequence (DNA): TGTGCCAGCAGCTTTATTGGGAGGAGGTTTGAAGCTTTCTTT. This sequence encodes CASSFIGRRFEAFF.

As to this clone: The sample holds other DNA sequences that translate to the same CDR3. This chain joins TRBV7-9 and TRBJ2-2, with D perhaps given as TRBD1 or TRBD2 (6 bases each). V was cut by 6 bases and J by 2 bases, with 10 bases left in between. The CDR3 runs to 14 residues. Germline CDR1 SEHNR, CDR2 FQNEAQ (reference sequence). As DNA, the CDR3 is TGTGCCAGCAGTCCCGGGGGCAACACCGGGGAGCTGTTTTTT. Residues: CASSPGGNTGELFF.

The rearrangement uses TRBV2 and TRBJ2-2, with D possibly being TRBD1 (5 bases). There are 15 residues in the CDR3. Germline V gene data show CDR1 as SNHLY and CDR2 as FYNNEI. V was cut by 7 bases and J by 3 bases, with 15 bases left in between. CDR3 bases: TGTGCCAGCATCCCCTACAGGACACACACCGGGGAGCTGTTTTTT. This sequence encodes CASIPYRTHTGELFF.

This chain uses TRBV7-3 with TRBJ1-1; D might be TRBD1 (6 bases). CDR3 size: 14 residues. Germline loops: CDR1 SGHTA, CDR2 FQGTGA. V was shortened by 4 bases and J by 6 bases, with 15 bases between the two germline ends. The CDR3 coding sequence is TGTGCCAGCAGCTCCTGGGGGGGCGCGGCTGAAGCTTTCTTT. Translated: CASSSWGGAAEAFF.

The chain carries TRBV5-6 and TRBJ1-2, with TRBD1 matching over 7 bases. Trimming at V came to 0 bases and at J to 2 bases, leaving 1 base not matched to a gene. The CDR3 is 14 amino acids. Germline V CDR1 and CDR2: SGHDT, YYEEEE. In nucleotides, the CDR3 is TGTGCCAGCAGCTTGGTGGGACAGAACTATGGCTACACCTTC. It encodes CASSLVGQNYGYTF.

The chain carries TRBV24-1 and TRBJ1-1; TRBD1 is a possible D gene (6 bases). The CDR3 spans 20 residues. Germline assignment: CDR1 KGHDR and CDR2 SFDVKD. Trimming took 0 bases from V and 5 from J, leaving 27 bases between them. The DNA for the CDR3 is TGTGCCACCAGTGATTTGAGCAGGGGAGGCTGGGGCTGGGAATGTACTGAAGCTTTCTTT. Its protein product is CATSDLSRGGWGWECTEAFF.

This rearrangement joins TRBV5-8 to TRBJ2-2; a possible D gene is TRBD1 (7 bases). Deletions cut 0 bases from V and 2 bases from J, with 11 bases between. The CDR3 length is 16 residues. Germline V gene sequence: CDR1 SGHTS, CDR2 YDEGEE. CDR3 region: CASSLAGGLNTGELFF. CDR3 nucleotides: TGTGCCAGCAGCTTGGCAGGGGGGCTAAACACCGGGGAGCTGTTTTTT. The full variable domain, with the rest looked up from reference TRBV5-8 and TRBJ2-2, is EAGVTQSPTHLIKTRGQQATLRCSPISGHTSVYWYQQALGLGLQFLLWYDEGEERNRGNFPPRFSGRQFPNYSSELNVNALELEDSALYLCASSLAGGLNTGELFFGEGSRLTVL.

The V call is TRBV4-2, the J call TRBJ2-7; 7 nucleotides align to TRBD2. The CDR3 contains 15 residues. The germline V gene encodes CDR1 LGHNA and CDR2 YNFKEQ. Losses at the gene ends were 0 bases for V and 1 base for J; bases not matched to a gene: 3. CDR3 bases: TGTGCCAGCAGCCAAGATTCTAGCGGTTCCTACGAGCAGTACTTC. As protein: CASSQDSSGSYEQYF.

This chain connects TRBV12-3 or TRBV12-4 to TRBJ1-1, with D unresolved. The CDR3 is 13 amino acids. Trimming cost V 0 bases and J 8 bases, with 10 bases left between them. The CDR3 nucleotides are TGTGCCAGCAGTTTAGCTTGGGAGACAGAAGCTTTCTTT. This sequence encodes CASSLAWETEAFF.

V gene TRBV12-3 or TRBV12-4 combines with J gene TRBJ1-2, with D uncertain. V was cut by 6 bases and J by 3 bases, with 8 bases left in between. CDR3 size: 12 residues. CDR3 nucleotide sequence: TGTGCCAGCAGGTCCGGAGACTATGGCTACACCTTC. Its translation is CASRSGDYGYTF.

The gene calls are TRBV9 and TRBJ1-1; D not resolved. CDR3 length: 15 amino acids. The V gene's germline CDR1 is SGDLS and CDR2 YYNGEE. V shed 0 bases and J shed 5 bases, with 14 bases lying between them. CDR3 protein: CASSVVTRVGTEAFF. CDR3 DNA sequence: TGTGCCAGCAGCGTAGTGACGAGGGTGGGAACTGAAGCTTTCTTT.

This chain joins TRBV18 and TRBJ1-4, with a tentative D call TRBD1 (5 bases). Between the trimmed V and J ends, which lost 1 base and 0 bases, there was a span of 12 bases. Germline values: CDR1 KGHSH, CDR2 LQKENI. CDR3 length: 17 amino acids. The CDR3 loop reads CASSPRIQDATNEKLFF. The CDR3, as DNA: TGTGCCAGCTCACCACGTATACAGGACGCAACTAATGAAAAACTGTTTTTT.

The chain links TRBV30 to TRBJ1-6; D is perhaps TRBD1 (6 bases). V lost 2 bases and J lost 6, with 14 bases in between. CDR1 is GTSNPN, CDR2 SVGIG, per germline (reference sequence). This CDR3 is built from 15 residues. The CDR3 loop reads CAWSLQGGGNSPLHF. The CDR3 DNA sequence: TGTGCCTGGAGTCTCCAAGGGGGTGGTAATTCACCCCTCCACTTT. Combining the CDR3 with reference TRBV30 and TRBJ1-6 gives the whole variable domain SQTIHQWPATLVQPVGSPLSLECTVEGTSNPNLYWYRQAAGRGLQLLFYSVGIGQISSEVPQNLSASRPQDRQFILSSKKLLLSDSGFYLCAWSLQGGGNSPLHFGNGTRLTVT.

The V and J genes are TRBV4-1 and TRBJ1-5; D perhaps matches TRBD1 (5 bases). Trimming stripped 3 bases from V and 0 bases from J, with 12 bases between. There are 16 residues in the CDR3. Germline V gene lookup returns CDR1 MGHRA and CDR2 YSYEKL. The chain's CDR3 is CASSQTAAPSNQPQHF. CDR3 coding DNA: TGCGCCAGCAGCCAGACAGCAGCCCCTAGCAATCAGCCCCAGCATTTT.

CDR3 protein: CATSELQVNTGELFF. The CDR3 DNA is TGTGCCACCAGTGAGCTTCAGGTGAACACCGGGGAGCTGTTTTTT. The chain employs TRBV24-1 and TRBJ2-2; D uncertain. Trimming stripped 4 bases from V and 1 base from J, with 9 bases between. The germline CDR1 and CDR2 sequences are KGHDR and SFDVKD. The CDR3 is made up of 15 amino acids.

The V call is TRBV19, the J call TRBJ2-2; no clear D. The V gene's germline CDR1 is LNHDA and CDR2 SQIVND (reference sequence). V shed 7 bases and J shed 4 bases, with 10 bases lying between them. The CDR3 runs to 13 residues. The CDR3 DNA sequence: TGTGCCAGTACTTGGGGTTTCACCGGGGAGCTGTTTTTT. Translated, it gives CASTWGFTGELFF.

V and J are TRBV21-1 and TRBJ1-3; the D call of TRBD1 is as the table states it, not checked on the DNA. TRBV21-1 is termed a pseudogene. The length of the CDR3 is 14 residues. The CDR3 spells CASSKQGNGNTIYF. The DNA for the CDR3 is TGTGCCAGCAGCAAACAGGGGAACGGAAACACCATATATTTT.

Worth noting for this clone: The sample carries other DNA sequences with the same CDR3. This chain links TRBV5-1 with TRBJ2-1; D is undetermined. Germline loops: CDR1 SGHRS, CDR2 YFSETQ. CDR3 length equals 11 residues. Trimming took 0 bases from V and 5 from J, leaving 0 bases between them. CDR3 in amino acids: CASSLDNEQFF. For the CDR3, the DNA is TGCGCCAGCAGCTTGGACAATGAGCAGTTCTTC.

This chain links TRBV24-1 with TRBJ1-4; D is unresolved. Trimming pared 0 bases from V and 0 bases from J, leaving 16 bases between. The CDR3 runs 19 residues. Germline-derived CDR1 and CDR2 are KGHDR and SFDVKD. In DNA form, the CDR3 reads TGTGCCACCAGTGATTTGGGCAGTTACCGAAATACAACTAATGAAAAACTGTTTTTT. It specifies CATSDLGSYRNTTNEKLFF.

The chain recombines TRBV19 with TRBJ1-4, with TRBD1 matching over 9 bases. J gave up 5 bases and V 2 bases, and 6 bases lay outside the gene matches. Germline V gives CDR1 LNHDA, CDR2 SQIVND (reference sequence). This CDR3 has 16 amino acids. For the CDR3, the DNA is TGTGCCAGTAGTATACCTTCCGGGACAGGGAATGAAAAACTGTTTTTT. Amino acids: CASSIPSGTGNEKLFF.

This clone occurred once. The genes are TRBV7-3 and TRBJ1-1, with D uncertain. The germline V and J ends were trimmed by 1 base and 4 bases, with 10 bases remaining between them. CDR1 and CDR2 from the germline V gene are SGHTA and FQGTGA. The length of the CDR3 is 14 residues. CDR3 residues: CASSLSPGGTEAFF. Here the CDR3 DNA reads TGTGCCAGCAGCTTAAGCCCGGGAGGCACTGAAGCTTTCTTT.

CDR3 DNA: TGTGCCAGTAGTATATACGGGGGCAAGGGGTACACTGAAGCTTTCTTT. It encodes CASSIYGGKGYTEAFF. The chain couples TRBV19 to TRBJ1-1, with a weak D call TRBD1 (6 bases). CDR3 length: 16 residues. Between the trimmed V and J ends, which lost 2 bases and 3 bases, there was a span of 16 bases. CDR1 is LNHDA, CDR2 SQIVND, per germline (reference sequence).